These T cell receptor beta chains were read from a single sample in a study of OX40 agonist ivuxolimab in advanced cancers. Repertoires were generated with immunoSEQ multiplex PCR, while TCRdb's copy carries only in-frame clones and drops some. The sample holds 36,000 or so clones, about 88% seen once. The sample consisted of CD4+ or CD8+ T cells sorted from blood, taken in a trial of the OX40 agonist ivuxolimab. Receptor source: an adult with an advanced solid tumor such as melanoma, head and neck, liver or kidney cancer. Both conserved end residues are part of each CDR3. D genes are given only for firm matches. For some rows the clone size is stated as once, few or many, or as a class when expanded; others skip it.

d_call j_call clone_size cdr3_length v_call cdr3_aa cdr3_nt
TRBD1 TRBJ1-3 NA 16 TRBV30 CAWRKQGVNSGNTIYF TGTGCCTGGAGAAAACAGGGGGTTAACTCTGGAAACACCATATATTTT
NA TRBJ1-4 NA 13 TRBV10-3 CAISERGNEKLFF TGTGCCATCAGTGAGCGCGGGAATGAAAAACTGTTTTTT
TRBD1 TRBJ2-1 NA 16 TRBV19 CASSQGQGRVNNEQFF TGTGCCAGTAGCCAGGGACAGGGAAGGGTTAACAATGAGCAGTTCTTC
TRBD2 TRBJ2-5 NA 15 TRBV18 CASSPSFGTTETQYF TGTGCCAGCTCACCAAGTTTCGGGACTACTGAGACCCAGTACTTC
NA TRBJ1-2 NA 14 TRBV13 CASSRRQKGYGYTF TGTGCCAGCAGCCGCCGACAGAAGGGCTATGGCTACACCTTC
TRBD2 TRBJ2-2 NA 17 TRBV5-1 CASSGGLAGANTGELFF TGCGCCAGCAGCGGGGGACTAGCGGGTGCGAACACCGGGGAGCTGTTTTTT
NA TRBJ2-5 NA 13 TRBV5-1 CASSLSSASTQYF TGCGCCAGCAGCTTGAGTAGCGCGTCGACCCAGTACTTC
NA TRBJ2-1 NA 14 TRBV30 CAWRKTWDTNEQFF TGTGCCTGGAGAAAAACCTGGGACACCAATGAGCAGTTCTTC
NA TRBJ2-3 NA 14 TRBV10-3 CAISGGILTDTQYF TGTGCCATCAGTGGGGGCATCCTCACAGATACGCAGTATTTT
NA TRBJ2-7 NA 12 TRBV28 CASSLIGYEQYF TGTGCCAGCAGTTTAATTGGTTACGAGCAGTACTTC
TRBD1 TRBJ2-7 NA 17 TRBV5-5 CASSLGGLDRGTYEQYF TGTGCCAGCAGCTTGGGAGGTCTGGACAGGGGAACCTACGAGCAGTACTTC
TRBD2 TRBJ2-2 once 14 TRBV5-1 CASRTSGNTGELFF TGCGCCAGCCGGACTAGCGGGAACACCGGGGAGCTGTTTTTT
NA TRBJ1-6 NA 16 TRBV7-9 CAITDGGGAYSSPLHF TGTGCCATCACCGATGGCGGGGGTGCCTACAGTTCACCCCTCCACTTT
TRBD1 TRBJ2-5 NA 15 TRBV7-8 CASRPRTGTRETQYF TGTGCCAGCAGGCCTAGGACAGGGACGCGGGAGACCCAGTACTTC
NA TRBJ2-7 NA 15 TRBV7-2 CASSRGTWGSYEQYF TGTGCCAGCAGCCGAGGGACCTGGGGCTCCTACGAGCAGTACTTC
NA TRBJ2-1 NA 13 TRBV5-1 CASSLTADNEQFF TGCGCCAGCAGCTTGACGGCGGACAATGAGCAGTTCTTC
NA TRBJ2-7 NA 11 TRBV6-1 CASSAGYEQYF TGTGCCAGCAGTGCAGGGTACGAGCAGTACTTC
TRBD1 TRBJ2-7 NA 14 TRBV18 CASSLSRQGYEQYF TGTGCCAGCTCACTATCCAGACAGGGCTACGAGCAGTACTTC
NA TRBJ2-5 NA 13 TRBV15 CATSRDVTETQYF TGTGCCACCAGCAGAGATGTAACAGAGACCCAGTACTTC
TRBD1 TRBJ2-3 NA 14 TRBV4-1 CASSQTGAGDTQYF TGCGCCAGCAGCCAAACAGGGGCAGGAGATACGCAGTATTTT
NA TRBJ2-1 NA 14 TRBV7-3 CASSLSGTGDEQFF TGTGCCAGCAGCTTAAGTGGGACTGGGGATGAGCAGTTCTTC
NA TRBJ1-2 NA 15 TRBV19 CASRMPSTGKGGYTF TGTGCCAGTAGGATGCCCTCAACAGGGAAGGGTGGCTACACCTTC
TRBD1 TRBJ2-7 NA 15 TRBV18 CASSPLVGTGFEQYF TGTGCCAGCTCACCACTCGTGGGGACAGGGTTTGAGCAGTACTTC
TRBD1 TRBJ1-5 once 14 TRBV2 CASRRGGSNQPQHF TGTGCCAGCAGACGAGGGGGCAGCAATCAGCCCCAGCATTTT
TRBD2 TRBJ2-7 NA 14 TRBV6-4 CASNPRGGYHEQYF TGTGCCAGCAACCCACGGGGGGGCTACCACGAGCAGTACTTC
NA TRBJ1-2 NA 13 TRBV7-9 CASSLSVNYGYTF TGTGCCAGCAGCTTGAGCGTTAACTATGGCTACACCTTC
TRBD1 TRBJ1-5 NA 17 TRBV28 CASSSWTGDPSNQPQHF TGTGCCAGCAGCTCCTGGACAGGCGATCCAAGCAATCAGCCCCAGCATTTT
TRBD1 TRBJ2-7 NA 16 TRBV7-9 CASSPRTGSNPYEQYF TGTGCCAGCAGCCCGAGGACAGGCAGTAATCCCTACGAGCAGTACTTC
NA TRBJ1-1 many 12 TRBV7-9 CASSDPRDEAFF TGTGCCAGCAGCGATCCCAGGGATGAAGCTTTCTTT
NA TRBJ1-4 few 15 TRBV2 CASTTSSTGREKLFF TGTGCCAGCACGACTTCTTCTACAGGGCGTGAAAAACTGTTTTTT
NA TRBJ1-2 NA 9 TRBV20-1 CSAPNGYTF TGCAGTGCTCCAAATGGCTACACCTTC
NA TRBJ2-3 NA 13 TRBV5-1 CASSYLSTDTQYF TGCGCCAGCAGCTACCTAAGCACAGATACGCAGTATTTT
TRBD1 TRBJ1-5 NA 18 TRBV28 CASSPRLGGTGGNQPQHF TGTGCCAGCAGTCCCCGCCTTGGCGGGACAGGTGGGAATCAGCCCCAGCATTTT
NA TRBJ2-1 NA 15 TRBV7-2 CASSLQANMGNEQFF TGTGCCAGCAGCTTACAGGCGAATATGGGCAATGAGCAGTTCTTC
TRBD2 TRBJ2-2 NA 15 TRBV11-1 CASSPAGLSGGELFF TGTGCCAGCAGCCCAGCGGGACTATCCGGCGGGGAGCTGTTTTTT
NA TRBJ1-1 NA 14 TRBV15 CATSRDAGVTKAFF TGTGCCACCAGCAGAGATGCGGGCGTGACGAAAGCTTTCTTT
NA TRBJ2-7 NA 12 TRBV7-2 CASSLTTYEQYF TGTGCCAGCAGCTTAACTACCTACGAGCAGTACTTC
NA TRBJ1-1 NA 16 TRBV5-6 CASSSGFSLGATEAFF TGTGCCAGCAGCTCGGGGTTCTCCCTCGGGGCCACTGAAGCTTTCTTT
TRBD2 TRBJ2-4 NA 18 TRBV4-1 CASSPGLAGGLAKNIQYF TGCGCCAGCAGCCCTGGACTAGCGGGAGGGCTAGCCAAAAACATTCAGTACTTC
NA TRBJ2-6 NA 15 TRBV28 CASTPGIGGANVLTF TGTGCCAGCACTCCGGGGATAGGTGGGGCCAACGTCCTGACTTTC
NA TRBJ2-7 NA 13 TRBV29-1 CSVVGWNLYEQYF TGCAGCGTTGTTGGGTGGAACCTCTACGAGCAGTACTTC
NA TRBJ1-1 NA 11 TRBV28 CASSHGTEAFF TGTGCCAGCAGTCACGGCACTGAAGCTTTCTTT